A single sample gave rise to the 13 T cell receptor beta chains below, sequenced in a study of cytomegalovirus exposure and HLA in healthy donors. Researchers ran the PCR with 60 Vbeta and 13 Jbeta primers. Assay: immunoSEQ multiplex PCR; the TCRdb copy retains only in-frame clones and omits some. The sample carries some 70,000 clones, 65% to 70% recorded once. The sample consisted of PBMCs. All receptors derive from a male donor in good health and CMV-seropositive.

This clone occurred a few times. The chain joins TRBV18 to TRBJ2-7; D unresolved. The V gene lost 3 bases and the J gene lost 1 base, with 10 bases spanning the gap. Germline assignment: CDR1 KGHSH and CDR2 LQKENI. The CDR3 is made up of 14 amino acids. The CDR3 region has the DNA TGTGCCAGCTCACCCGACTCGCTATCCTACGAGCAGTACTTC. This translates into CASSPDSLSYEQYF. The entire variable domain, with the rest obtained from reference TRBV18 and TRBJ2-7, is as follows: NAGVMQNPRHLVRRRGQEARLRCSPMKGHSHVYWYRQLPEEGLKFMVYLQKENIIDESGMPKERFSAEFPKEGPSILRIQQVVRGDSAAYFCASSPDSLSYEQYFGPGTRLTVT.

The chain couples TRBV7-8 to TRBJ1-2; 9 bases fit TRBD1. Germline loops: CDR1 SGHVS, CDR2 FQNEAQ. The CDR3 has 14 amino acids. V gave up 7 bases and J gave up 7 bases; unmatched junction bases: 10. CDR3: CASTQGQGQGGYTF. CDR3 DNA: TGTGCCAGCACCCAGGGACAGGGCCAGGGTGGCTACACCTTC.

This chain links TRBV6-1 with TRBJ1-5; D not resolved. Trimming took 7 bases from V and 0 from J, leaving 10 bases between them. The CDR3 spans 14 residues. From germline, CDR1 is MNHNS and CDR2 SASEGT. CDR3 DNA sequence: TGTGCCAGCAATTTACAGTATAGCAATCAGCCCCAGCATTTT. The encoded protein is CASNLQYSNQPQHF.

This clone turned up a few times. The chain couples TRBV5-1 to TRBJ2-7, with TRBD1 matching over 7 bases. The junction had 3 bases not matched to a gene; V was cut back by 0 bases and J by 3 bases. The germline V gene has CDR1 SGHRS and CDR2 YFSETQ. The CDR3 runs 14 residues. The CDR3 loop is CASSLVGQIYEQYF. The CDR3 region has the DNA TGCGCCAGCAGCTTGGTGGGACAGATCTACGAGCAGTACTTC.

J is TRBJ1-6 and V is TRBV2; 8 bases line up with TRBD1. V lost 4 bases to trimming and J lost 0 bases; unmatched junction nucleotides: 11. This CDR3 region has 19 residues. Germline V gene sequence: CDR1 SNHLY, CDR2 FYNNEI. The CDR3 loop is CASSGLDRELSSYNSPLHF. The CDR3 nucleotides are TGTGCCAGCAGTGGATTGGACAGGGAGTTAAGCTCCTATAATTCACCCCTCCACTTT.

The chain combines TRBV10-3 with TRBJ2-7; the D gene is possibly TRBD1 (5 bases). Looked up from germline, CDR1 is ENHRY and CDR2 is SYGVKD. Trimming shortened V by 6 bases and J by 2 bases, and 8 bases separated the two germline ends. This CDR3 contains 12 residues. The CDR3 DNA is TGTGCCATCAGGTCACAGGCCTACGAGCAGTACTTC. This translates into CAIRSQAYEQYF.

The chain links TRBV6-1 to TRBJ1-6; perhaps TRBD1 as D (5 bases). V was clipped by 5 bases and J by 10 bases, with 15 bases between them. The germline gives CDR1 MNHNS, CDR2 SASEGT. CDR3 size: 14 residues. In DNA form, the CDR3 reads TGTGCCAGCAGTCCCGGGACTTTAGGATCACCCCTCCACTTT. Translating it yields CASSPGTLGSPLHF.

This clone has only one observation. V and J are TRBV29-1 and TRBJ1-1, with D maybe TRBD1 (6 bases). Trimming cost V 6 bases and J 4 bases, with 15 bases left between them. The CDR3 totals 13 residues. Germline loops: CDR1 SQVTM, CDR2 ANQGSEA. Here the CDR3 DNA reads TGCAGCGTAACCAGGGGCACGGGCACTGAAGCTTTCTTT. Translation: CSVTRGTGTEAFF.

The rearrangement links TRBV9 to TRBJ2-1; D possibly corresponds to TRBD2 (5 bases). V gave up 4 bases and J gave up 12 bases, with 14 bases separating them. The CDR3 length is 12 residues. Germline CDR1 and CDR2: SGDLS and YYNGEE. Here the CDR3 DNA reads TGTGCCAGCAGCCCTCAGGCTAGCTGGCAGTTCTTC. Its protein product is CASSPQASWQFF.

The genes are TRBV10-1 and TRBJ2-3; D unclear. Germline V CDR1 and CDR2: WNHNN, SYGVQD (reference sequence). V lost 3 bases, J lost 2 bases, and 9 bases lay in between. The CDR3 is made up of 14 amino acids. The CDR3 bases are TGCGCCAGCAGTGACCAGATAGCCACAGATACGCAGTATTTT. This sequence encodes CASSDQIATDTQYF.

The chain is built from TRBV7-6 and TRBJ1-2; no clear D. Trimming took 2 bases from V and 4 from J, leaving 14 bases between them. The germline V gene has CDR1 SGHVS and CDR2 FNYEAQ. The CDR3 is 15 residues long. The CDR3 sequence: CASSLYGSSIYGYTF. The CDR3 region has the DNA TGTGCCAGCAGCTTATATGGCAGTTCCATCTATGGCTACACCTTC.

The chain links TRBV7-6 to TRBJ2-7; D might be TRBD2 (5 bases). The germline V and J ends were trimmed by 1 base and 0 bases, with 13 bases remaining between them. This CDR3 is built from 16 residues. Germline CDR1 reads SGHVS; CDR2 reads FNYEAQ. The CDR3 reads CASSLVEGLSSYEQYF. As DNA, the CDR3 is TGTGCCAGCAGCTTAGTTGAGGGCCTGAGCTCCTACGAGCAGTACTTC.

This clone was detected only once. The chain links TRBV6-5 to TRBJ1-2; TRBD1 is a possible D gene (6 bases). Trimming shortened V by 6 bases and J by 0 bases, and 11 bases separated the two germline ends. The CDR3 is 14 residues long. Germline CDR1 reads MNHEY; CDR2 reads SVGAGI. In nucleotides, the CDR3 is TGTGCCAGCAGCACAGGGTCCTCTAACTATGGCTACACCTTC. Amino acids: CASSTGSSNYGYTF.